These 13 T cell receptor beta chains originate from one sample sequenced in a study of CD8 T cells in Susac syndrome. A quantity of about 0.5 to 1 ug RNA underwent reverse transcription using random hexamers. MiXCR, applied by TCRdb to the immunoSEQ multiplex PCR reads, yields one record per CDR3 protein. This repertoire shows 180,000 or so distinct CDR3 sequences, under 97% found once; its top ten account for approximately 0.09%. Sequencing was carried out using CD4+ T cells from PBMCs. The receptors derive from a human donor with multiple sclerosis.

The chain links TRBV6-6 to TRBJ2-2; weak D call: TRBD1 (6 bases). The CDR3 totals 15 residues. Germline CDR1 MNHNY, CDR2 SVGAGI (reference sequence). V shed 2 bases and J shed 4 bases, with 11 bases lying between them. CDR3 bases: TGTGCCAGCAGTTACGGACAGATGAGCACCGGGGAGCTGTTTTTT. This translates into CASSYGQMSTGELFF.

The rearrangement joins TRBV19 to TRBJ1-1; 8 nucleotides match TRBD1. Germline CDR1 reads LNHDA; CDR2 reads SQIVND (reference sequence). The V and J ends lost 5 bases and 3 bases, in that order; junction bases with no gene match: 20. CDR3 size: 19 residues. Written as DNA, the CDR3 is TGTGCCAGTAGTCCCCTGGTTATCTCAGGGGGCCTACGTGACACTGAAGCTTTCTTT. It specifies CASSPLVISGGLRDTEAFF.

V usage is TRBV5-1 and J usage is TRBJ2-7, with D perhaps given as TRBD1 or TRBD2 (5 bases each). The V gene's germline CDR1 is SGHRS and CDR2 YFSETQ. Trimming removed 2 bases at V and 6 bases at J, with 12 bases between. CDR3 length: 13 residues. CDR3 bases: TGCGCCAGCAGCTTCAGGGTTGAGGGCGAGCAGTACTTC. Amino acids: CASSFRVEGEQYF.

This sequence joins TRBV30 and TRBJ2-6; D tentatively reads TRBD1 or TRBD2 (6 bases each). CDR3 size: 20 residues. Germline lookup yields CDR1 GTSNPN and CDR2 SVGIG (reference sequence). V dropped 6 bases and J dropped 1 base, with 28 bases sitting between them. CDR3 region: CACHRNLDRGRLSGANVLTF. The CDR3 nucleotides read TGTGCCTGTCACCGCAACCTGGATCGGGGGCGATTGTCTGGGGCCAACGTCCTGACTTTC.

The V call is TRBV6-1, the J call TRBJ2-7; 9 nucleotides match TRBD1. Germline V CDR1 and CDR2: MNHNS, SASEGT. V was clipped by 5 bases and J by 7 bases; unmatched bases: 3. CDR3 size: 12 residues. The CDR3 DNA follows: TGTGCCAGCAGTCGAGGACAGGGGGAGCAGTACTTC. Protein sequence: CASSRGQGEQYF.

The V and J genes are TRBV20-1 and TRBJ1-2; the match to TRBD1 covers 9 bases. There are 15 residues in the CDR3. Germline trimming cut 1 base from V and 8 bases from J; bases unmatched to any gene: 11. Per the germline V gene, CDR1 is DFQATT and CDR2 is SNEGSKA (reference sequence). CDR3 loop: CSARANRGRGGGYTF. CDR3 sequence (DNA): TGCAGTGCTAGAGCAAACAGGGGGCGAGGCGGCGGCTACACCTTC.

The chain is built from TRBV12-3 or TRBV12-4 and TRBJ2-5, with TRBD1 matching over 8 bases. This CDR3 has 16 residues. J gave up 3 bases and V 4 bases, and 10 bases lay outside the gene matches. The CDR3 reads CASSYGTGQTKETQYF. The CDR3, as DNA: TGTGCCAGCAGTTATGGGACAGGTCAAACCAAAGAGACCCAGTACTTC.

The chain carries TRBV20-1 and TRBJ1-1; possible D gene TRBD1, 5 bases. CDR3 length: 12 amino acids. Trimming removed 0 bases from V and 9 bases from J, with 11 bases in between. Per the germline V gene, CDR1 is DFQATT and CDR2 is SNEGSKA (reference sequence). The CDR3 region is CSAREAGTQAFF. The CDR3 region has the DNA TGCAGTGCTAGAGAGGCCGGGACCCAAGCTTTCTTT.

The rearrangement links TRBV3-1 to TRBJ2-3; D is undetermined. The CDR3 covers 14 residues. Per the germline V gene, CDR1 is LGHDT and CDR2 is YNNKEL (reference sequence). Trimming stripped 4 bases from V and 0 bases from J, with 8 bases between. The CDR3 DNA reads as TGTGCCAGCAGCCGACTGAGTAGCACAGATACGCAGTATTTT. Protein sequence: CASSRLSSTDTQYF.

The rearrangement joins TRBV20-1 to TRBJ2-1, with TRBD2 identical over 8 bases. J was trimmed by 4 bases and V by 1 base; bases with no gene match: 9. The CDR3 consists of 16 residues. CDR1 DFQATT and CDR2 SNEGSKA come from the germline V gene (reference sequence). CDR3 sequence reads: CSARVPSGGRYNEQFF. The CDR3, as DNA: TGCAGTGCTAGAGTTCCCAGCGGGGGTCGATACAATGAGCAGTTCTTC.

The V call is TRBV15, the J call TRBJ2-1; D is possibly TRBD1 (5 bases). Germline-derived CDR1 and CDR2 are LNHNV and YYDKDF (reference sequence). This CDR3 has 17 amino acids. V shed 1 base and J shed 4 bases, with 17 bases lying between them. CDR3 protein: CATSRGPGPGRYNEQFF. CDR3 bases: TGTGCCACCAGCAGAGGTCCAGGGCCCGGGCGATACAATGAGCAGTTCTTC.

The CDR3 loop is CASSPPTTALYEQYF. The CDR3 nucleotides are TGTGCCAGCTCACCACCGACGACAGCACTCTACGAGCAGTACTTC. The gene calls are TRBV18 and TRBJ2-7, with D tentatively TRBD1 (5 bases). V was trimmed by 0 bases and J by 3 bases, leaving 12 bases between them. The CDR3 runs 15 residues. Per the germline V gene, CDR1 is KGHSH and CDR2 is LQKENI.

V is TRBV18 and J is TRBJ2-7; D possibly corresponds to TRBD2 (6 bases). Looked up from germline, CDR1 is KGHSH and CDR2 is LQKENI. This CDR3 region has 16 residues. V lost 3 bases and J 7 bases, leaving 22 bases between the germline ends. The CDR3 bases are TGTGCCAGCTCACCGCAGAACCCGGGACTGCACCCTGAGCAGTACTTC. Translating gives CASSPQNPGLHPEQYF.